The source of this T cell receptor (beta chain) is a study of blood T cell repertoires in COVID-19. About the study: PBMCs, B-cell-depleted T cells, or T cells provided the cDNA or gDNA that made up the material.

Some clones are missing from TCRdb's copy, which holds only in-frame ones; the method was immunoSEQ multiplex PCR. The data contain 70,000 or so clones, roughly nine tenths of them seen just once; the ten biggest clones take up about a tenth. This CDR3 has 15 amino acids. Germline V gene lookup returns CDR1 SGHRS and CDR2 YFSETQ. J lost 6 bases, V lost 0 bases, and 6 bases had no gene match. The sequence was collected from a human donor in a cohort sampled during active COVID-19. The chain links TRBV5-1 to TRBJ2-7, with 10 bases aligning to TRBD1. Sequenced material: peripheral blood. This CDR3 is CASSLDVTGGGEQYF. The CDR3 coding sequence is TGCGCCAGCAGCTTGGATGTGACAGGGGGCGGCGAGCAGTACTTC.